In its sample, the clone carrying this T cell receptor (beta chain) was seen a few times. Its antigen is still unknown. This sample is drawn from a study of CD8 T cells in ankylosing spondylitis. TCRdb re-called the 5' RACE reads with MiXCR, one entry per CDR3 protein. The sample carries under 300,000 distinct CDR3 sequences, 15% to 20% recorded once. Germline loops: CDR1 DFQATT, CDR2 SNEGSKA (reference sequence). Trimming removed 4 bases from V and 3 bases from J; junction bases left unmatched: 14. The CDR3 is 16 residues long. Whole-study results and caveats: Within ankylosing spondylitis blood, a TCR beta motif made up of several highly homologous variants appeared to be characteristic.

The receptor's source is a male donor with ankylosing spondylitis or in good health (not recorded which). Source material: blood, either unsorted or a sorted T cell fraction (not recorded which). This chain joins TRBV20-1 and TRBJ2-7, with 8 bases aligning to TRBD1. CDR3 loop: CSAITDRGKVSYEQYF. The CDR3 nucleotides read TGCAGTGCTATAACTGACAGGGGCAAAGTAAGCTACGAGCAGTACTTC.